Below, one TCR beta chain is given with its context. This sample was included in a study of T cell changes during pregnancy in multiple sclerosis. This table comes from immunoSEQ multiplex PCR, and its TCRdb copy is limited to in-frame clones, with some not included. The table includes tens of thousands of clones, 92% detected once. Germline V gives CDR1 MGHRA, CDR2 YSYEKL. V lost 0 bases and J lost 6, with 14 bases in between. CDR3 size: 15 residues. The V call is TRBV4-1, the J call TRBJ1-1; D may be TRBD1 (5 bases). This TCR was sampled from a female donor in good health, enrolled as a control in a pregnancy study. Here the sequenced sample was peripheral blood, taken after pregnancy. The CDR3 sequence is CASSQDWGPQPEAFF. CDR3 nucleotide sequence: TGCGCCAGCAGCCAAGACTGGGGCCCTCAGCCTGAAGCTTTCTTT.